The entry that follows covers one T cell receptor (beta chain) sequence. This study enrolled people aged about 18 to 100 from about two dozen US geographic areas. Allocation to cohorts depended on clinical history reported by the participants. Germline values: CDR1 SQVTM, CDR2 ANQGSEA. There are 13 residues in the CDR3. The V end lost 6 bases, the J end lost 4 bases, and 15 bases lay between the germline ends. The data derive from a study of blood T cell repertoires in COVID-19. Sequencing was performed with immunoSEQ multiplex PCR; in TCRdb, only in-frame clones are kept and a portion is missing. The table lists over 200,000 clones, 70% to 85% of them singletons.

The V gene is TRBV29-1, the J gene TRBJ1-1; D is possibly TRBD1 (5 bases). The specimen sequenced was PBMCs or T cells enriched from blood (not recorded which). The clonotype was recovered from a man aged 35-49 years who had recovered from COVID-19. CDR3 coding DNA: TGCAGCGTCTCCAAGGGGCAGGGCACTGAAGCTTTCTTT. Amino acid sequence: CSVSKGQGTEAFF.